This TCR beta chain was found in a study of early T cells in non-severe SARS-CoV-2 infection. The wider study: Chains from this unsorted whole-blood bulk RNA could not be paired. General observations from the study: Comparison of clonotypes with VDJdb favored anti-spike CD8 responses while missing private and CD4 specificities.

This clonotype showed up many times. Its target is not known. There are 13 residues in the CDR3. Between the trimmed V and J ends, which lost 3 bases and 6 bases, there was a span of 8 bases. Individual cDNA molecules each received unique molecular identifiers attached to them. TCRdb re-called the 5' RACE reads with MiXCR, one entry per CDR3 protein. The sample holds fewer than 30,000 distinct CDR3 sequences, roughly 5.4% seen once. The sequencing input was whole blood. V gene TRBV12-3 or TRBV12-4 combines with J gene TRBJ2-2, with D perhaps matching TRBD2 (6 bases). The clonotype was recovered from an adult who was a healthcare worker with PCR-confirmed SARS-CoV-2 infection or an uninfected control (not recorded which). The CDR3 reads CASSLTSPGELFF. The DNA of the CDR3 is TGTGCCAGCAGTTTGACTAGTCCCGGGGAGCTGTTTTTT.